This T cell receptor (beta chain) was identified during a study of shared clonotypes between healthy human individuals. On the study more broadly: CD8 memory received one plate per donor, CD8 naive two, CD4 memory three and CD4 naive three.

The naive CD8 population came from CD45RO-negative cells selected for CCR7, without terminally differentiated effector memory CD45RA+ cells. Donors had no recently reported acute infections or vaccinations and were HIV-negative. Deep was the level used in running the assay. Only in-frame clones appear in the TCRdb table, and some are missing; sequencing was by immunoSEQ multiplex PCR. The sample yields roughly 2 million clones, about 95% seen once. The V gene's germline CDR1 is SGHAT and CDR2 FQNNGV. This CDR3 contains 12 residues. V was pared by 1 base and J by 5 bases, with 4 bases between. This clone is a singleton in its sample.

What was sequenced was naive CD8+ T cells sorted from blood. This chain links TRBV11-2 with TRBJ2-3; D is unresolved. The clonotype was recovered from a man between 18 and 35 years old in good health. The CDR3 protein is CASSLAQDTQYF. The CDR3 coding sequence is TGTGCCAGCAGCTTAGCGCAAGATACGCAGTATTTT.